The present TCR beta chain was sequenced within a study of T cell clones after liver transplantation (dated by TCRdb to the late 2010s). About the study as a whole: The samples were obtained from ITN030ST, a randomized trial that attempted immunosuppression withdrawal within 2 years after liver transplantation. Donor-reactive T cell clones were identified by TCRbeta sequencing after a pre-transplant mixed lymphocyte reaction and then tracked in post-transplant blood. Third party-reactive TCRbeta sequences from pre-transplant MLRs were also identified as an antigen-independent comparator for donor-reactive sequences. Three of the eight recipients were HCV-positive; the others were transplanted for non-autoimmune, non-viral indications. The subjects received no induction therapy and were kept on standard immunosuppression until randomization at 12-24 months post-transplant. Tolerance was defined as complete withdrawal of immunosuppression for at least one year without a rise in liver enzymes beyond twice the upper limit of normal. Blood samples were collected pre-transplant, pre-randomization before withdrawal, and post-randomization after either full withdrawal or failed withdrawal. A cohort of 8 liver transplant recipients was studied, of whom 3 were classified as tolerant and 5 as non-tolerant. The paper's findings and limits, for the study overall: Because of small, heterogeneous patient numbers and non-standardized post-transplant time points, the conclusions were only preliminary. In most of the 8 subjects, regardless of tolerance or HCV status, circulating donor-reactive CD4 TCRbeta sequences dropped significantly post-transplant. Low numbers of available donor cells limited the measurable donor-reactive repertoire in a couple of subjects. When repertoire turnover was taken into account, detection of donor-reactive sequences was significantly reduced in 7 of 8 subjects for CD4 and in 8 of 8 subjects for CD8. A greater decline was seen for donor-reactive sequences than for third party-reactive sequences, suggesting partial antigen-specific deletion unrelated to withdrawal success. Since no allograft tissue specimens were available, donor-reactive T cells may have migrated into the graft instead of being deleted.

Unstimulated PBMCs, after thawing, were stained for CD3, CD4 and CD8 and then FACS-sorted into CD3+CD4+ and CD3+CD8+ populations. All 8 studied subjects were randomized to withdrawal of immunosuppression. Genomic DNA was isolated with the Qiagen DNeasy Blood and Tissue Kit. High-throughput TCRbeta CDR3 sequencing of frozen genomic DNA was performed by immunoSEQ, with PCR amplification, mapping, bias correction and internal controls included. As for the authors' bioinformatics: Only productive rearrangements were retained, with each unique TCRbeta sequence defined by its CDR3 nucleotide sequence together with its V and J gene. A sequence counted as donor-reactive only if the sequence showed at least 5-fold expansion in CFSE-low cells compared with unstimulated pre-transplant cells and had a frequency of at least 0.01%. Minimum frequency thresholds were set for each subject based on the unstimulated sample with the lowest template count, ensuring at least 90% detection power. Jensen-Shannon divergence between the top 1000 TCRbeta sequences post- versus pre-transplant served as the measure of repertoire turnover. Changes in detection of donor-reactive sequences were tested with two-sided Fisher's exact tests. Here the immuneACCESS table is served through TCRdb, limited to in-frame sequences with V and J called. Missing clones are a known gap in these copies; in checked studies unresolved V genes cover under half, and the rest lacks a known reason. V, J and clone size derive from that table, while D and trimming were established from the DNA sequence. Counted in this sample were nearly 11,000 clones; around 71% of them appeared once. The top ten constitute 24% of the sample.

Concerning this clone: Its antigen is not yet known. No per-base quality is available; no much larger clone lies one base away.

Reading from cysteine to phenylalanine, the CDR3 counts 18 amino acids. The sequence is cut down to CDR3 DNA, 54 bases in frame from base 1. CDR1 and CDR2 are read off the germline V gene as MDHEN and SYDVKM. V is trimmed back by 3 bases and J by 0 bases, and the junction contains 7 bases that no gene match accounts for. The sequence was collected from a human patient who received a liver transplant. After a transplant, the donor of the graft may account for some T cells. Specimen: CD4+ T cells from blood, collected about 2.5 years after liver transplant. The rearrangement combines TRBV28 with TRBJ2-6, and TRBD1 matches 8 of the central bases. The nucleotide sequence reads TGTGCCAGCAGTTTGGTACAGGGGGGATCCTCTGGGGCCAACGTCCTGACTTTC. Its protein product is CASSLVQGGSSGANVLTF. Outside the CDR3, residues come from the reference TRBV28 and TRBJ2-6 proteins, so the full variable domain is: DVKVTQSSRYLVKRTGEKVFLECVQDMDHENMFWYRQDPGLGLRLIYFSYDVKMKEKGDIPEGYSVSREKKERFSLILESASTNQTSMYLCASSLVQGGSSGANVLTFGAGSRLTVL.